These T cell receptor beta chains were read from a single sample in a study of cytomegalovirus exposure and HLA in healthy donors. Generated by immunoSEQ multiplex PCR, the TCRdb table keeps only in-frame clones and is missing some. The profile shows roughly 130,000 clones, about 91% of them singletons. The specimen sequenced was PBMCs. The receptors stem from a woman between 18 and 29 years old in good health and CMV-seropositive. Each CDR3 is given with its conserved first and last residue. A D gene is named only where the DNA matches it firmly. Where a row states a size, it is once, few, many or the class of an expanded clone; other rows omit it.

d_call: TRBD1; clone_size: once; v_call: TRBV6-1; j_call: TRBJ1-5; cdr3_nt: TGTGCCAGCAGTGAAGTCTGGACAGGGGGGCATAGCAATCAGCCCCAGCATTTT; cdr3_aa: CASSEVWTGGHSNQPQHF
d_call: TRBD2; clone_size: once; v_call: TRBV27; j_call: TRBJ2-7; cdr3_nt: TGTGCCAGCAGTTTAGCGGGGGAGACCTACGAGCAGTACTTC; cdr3_aa: CASSLAGETYEQYF
d_call: TRBD1; clone_size: -; v_call: TRBV13; j_call: TRBJ2-3; cdr3_nt: TGTGCCAGCAGCTCGGGACAGGGAGCCACAGATACGCAGTATTTT; cdr3_aa: CASSSGQGATDTQYF
d_call: TRBD2; clone_size: -; v_call: TRBV7-6; j_call: TRBJ2-3; cdr3_nt: TGTGCCAGCAGCCTGAGCGGGGCCACGACAGATACGCAGTATTTT; cdr3_aa: CASSLSGATTDTQYF
d_call: TRBD1; clone_size: once; v_call: TRBV6-1; j_call: TRBJ2-3; cdr3_nt: TGTGCCAGCAGCCAGGACAGGGTCGACACAGATACGCAGTATTTT; cdr3_aa: CASSQDRVDTDTQYF
d_call: -; clone_size: -; v_call: TRBV5-8; j_call: TRBJ2-7; cdr3_nt: TGTGCCAGCAGCCCTGCCTACGAGCAGTACTTC; cdr3_aa: CASSPAYEQYF
d_call: TRBD2; clone_size: -; v_call: TRBV25-1; j_call: TRBJ2-7; cdr3_nt: TGTGCCAGCAGTGAATCGGGAGGGTGGCCCTACGAGCAGTACTTC; cdr3_aa: CASSESGGWPYEQYF
d_call: -; clone_size: -; v_call: TRBV11-2; j_call: TRBJ1-1; cdr3_nt: TGTGCCAGCAGCTTAGAGGGGGCGCGTGCTTTCTTT; cdr3_aa: CASSLEGARAFF
d_call: TRBD2; clone_size: -; v_call: TRBV5-1; j_call: TRBJ2-1; cdr3_nt: TGCGCCAGCAGCTTGGGGGCCACCGGGACTAAGCAGTTCTTC; cdr3_aa: CASSLGATGTKQFF
d_call: -; clone_size: -; v_call: TRBV6-5; j_call: TRBJ2-7; cdr3_nt: TGTGCCAGCAGTTACCAGCGGCTGTCTCCAGAGCAGTACTTC; cdr3_aa: CASSYQRLSPEQYF
d_call: TRBD2; clone_size: -; v_call: TRBV11-3; j_call: TRBJ2-3; cdr3_nt: TGTGCCAGCAGCCGCAGCGGGGTCACGGCAGATACGCAGTATTTT; cdr3_aa: CASSRSGVTADTQYF
d_call: TRBD1; clone_size: few; v_call: TRBV9; j_call: TRBJ1-3; cdr3_nt: TGTGCCAGCAGCGTTACAGGGGATCCCTCTGGAAACACCATATATTTT; cdr3_aa: CASSVTGDPSGNTIYF
d_call: TRBD1; clone_size: -; v_call: TRBV5-6; j_call: TRBJ1-2; cdr3_nt: TGTGCCAGCAGCTCGTTAGGACAGGTGGTGCCCTATGGCTACACCTTC; cdr3_aa: CASSSLGQVVPYGYTF
d_call: -; clone_size: -; v_call: TRBV7-2; j_call: TRBJ1-6; cdr3_nt: TGTGCCAGCAGCTTAAAGCCGGGGGGAAATTCACCCCTCCACTTT; cdr3_aa: CASSLKPGGNSPLHF
d_call: TRBD2; clone_size: -; v_call: TRBV5-6; j_call: TRBJ2-1; cdr3_nt: TGTGCCAGCAGCTTGGGGCGGGGGGCCTACAATGAGCAGTTCTTC; cdr3_aa: CASSLGRGAYNEQFF
d_call: -; clone_size: -; v_call: TRBV6-1; j_call: TRBJ1-5; cdr3_nt: TGTGCCAGCAGTGAATTTAGCGTTACGGTGGAGGGCCCCAATCAGCCCCAGCATTTT; cdr3_aa: CASSEFSVTVEGPNQPQHF
d_call: TRBD1; clone_size: -; v_call: TRBV4-2; j_call: TRBJ1-5; cdr3_nt: TGTGCCAGCAAGCCCTTCTCGACAGGGAACAGCAATCAGCCCCAGCATTTT; cdr3_aa: CASKPFSTGNSNQPQHF
d_call: -; clone_size: -; v_call: TRBV5-8; j_call: TRBJ2-7; cdr3_nt: TGTGCCAGCAGCAACGGCAGGCCCCCCTACGAGCAGTACTTC; cdr3_aa: CASSNGRPPYEQYF
d_call: TRBD1; clone_size: -; v_call: TRBV6-5; j_call: TRBJ2-7; cdr3_nt: TGTGCCAGCAGTTACTCGAACAGGGGCCCCTACGAGCAGTACTTC; cdr3_aa: CASSYSNRGPYEQYF
d_call: TRBD1; clone_size: -; v_call: TRBV5-1; j_call: TRBJ2-7; cdr3_nt: TGCGCCAGCAGCCGCTCCGGGACAGGGGCGGGCGAGCAGTACTTC; cdr3_aa: CASSRSGTGAGEQYF
d_call: -; clone_size: -; v_call: TRBV19; j_call: TRBJ2-3; cdr3_nt: TGTGCCAGTAAACAGGACAGAGGAGATACGCAGTATTTT; cdr3_aa: CASKQDRGDTQYF
d_call: TRBD1; clone_size: -; v_call: TRBV7-3; j_call: TRBJ1-3; cdr3_nt: TGTGCCAGCAGCTTAAATCCCCGGGACAGCGGAAACACCATATATTTT; cdr3_aa: CASSLNPRDSGNTIYF
d_call: -; clone_size: -; v_call: TRBV5-6; j_call: TRBJ2-1; cdr3_nt: TGTGCCAGCAGCCAAACTAGCTACAATGAGCAGTTCTTC; cdr3_aa: CASSQTSYNEQFF
d_call: -; clone_size: -; v_call: TRBV28; j_call: TRBJ1-2; cdr3_nt: TGTGCCAGCAGTTTAGTGGGGGGAATAATGTATGGCTACACCTTC; cdr3_aa: CASSLVGGIMYGYTF
d_call: -; clone_size: -; v_call: TRBV7-3; j_call: TRBJ2-7; cdr3_nt: TGTGCCAGCAGCCCCCTAGGGGGTGGCGAGCAGTACTTC; cdr3_aa: CASSPLGGGEQYF
d_call: -; clone_size: -; v_call: TRBV28; j_call: TRBJ2-3; cdr3_nt: TGTGCCAGCAGTAAGGCCCCGGGGACAGATACGCAGTATTTT; cdr3_aa: CASSKAPGTDTQYF
d_call: TRBD1; clone_size: -; v_call: TRBV19; j_call: TRBJ2-7; cdr3_nt: TGTGCCAGTAGTATTGGGACAGGGGCCTACGAGCAGTACTTC; cdr3_aa: CASSIGTGAYEQYF
d_call: -; clone_size: once; v_call: TRBV4-1; j_call: TRBJ1-2; cdr3_nt: TGCGCCAGCAGCCAAGGTGATCAGATCCCTAGCTATGGCTACACCTTC; cdr3_aa: CASSQGDQIPSYGYTF
d_call: TRBD2; clone_size: once; v_call: TRBV28; j_call: TRBJ2-5; cdr3_nt: TGTGCCAGCAGTTTATTCGGTCTAGCGGGGGGAGGACAAGAGACCCAGTACTTC; cdr3_aa: CASSLFGLAGGGQETQYF
d_call: -; clone_size: -; v_call: TRBV12-5; j_call: TRBJ2-1; cdr3_nt: TGTGCTAGTGGTTTGGTATTGCTGGGGAGAAGGAATAATGAGCAGTTCTTC; cdr3_aa: CASGLVLLGRRNNEQFF
d_call: -; clone_size: -; v_call: TRBV5-1; j_call: TRBJ2-7; cdr3_nt: TGCGCCAGCAGCCGTCTTTACGGGGGGCCCTACGAGCAGTACTTC; cdr3_aa: CASSRLYGGPYEQYF
d_call: TRBD1; clone_size: -; v_call: TRBV10-3; j_call: TRBJ1-6; cdr3_nt: TGTGCCATCAGTCTGACAGGGGATAATTCACCCCTCCACTTT; cdr3_aa: CAISLTGDNSPLHF
d_call: TRBD2; clone_size: once; v_call: TRBV30; j_call: TRBJ2-3; cdr3_nt: TGTGCCTGGAGGCGCGGGGGATCCACAGATACGCAGTATTTT; cdr3_aa: CAWRRGGSTDTQYF
d_call: TRBD1; clone_size: -; v_call: TRBV18; j_call: TRBJ1-1; cdr3_nt: TGTGCCAGCTCAACAAAAAGGGGGCGGGGTGAAGCTTTCTTT; cdr3_aa: CASSTKRGRGEAFF
d_call: -; clone_size: -; v_call: TRBV13; j_call: TRBJ2-7; cdr3_nt: TGTGCCAGCAGCTTGGGGAGCCTTACCTACGAGCAGTACTTC; cdr3_aa: CASSLGSLTYEQYF
d_call: -; clone_size: -; v_call: TRBV10-3; j_call: TRBJ2-7; cdr3_nt: TGTGCCATCAGTTCAGGTCTAACTGCCCTGAGACAGAAACTATCCTACGAGCAGTACTTC; cdr3_aa: CAISSGLTALRQKLSYEQYF
d_call: TRBD1; clone_size: -; v_call: TRBV7-9; j_call: TRBJ1-2; cdr3_nt: TGTGCCAGCAGCCAGCAAGAGAGGACAGGGGGCTATGGCTACACCTTC; cdr3_aa: CASSQQERTGGYGYTF
d_call: TRBD2; clone_size: -; v_call: TRBV27; j_call: TRBJ2-3; cdr3_nt: TGTGCCAGCAGGACTAGCGTTACAGATACGCAGTATTTT; cdr3_aa: CASRTSVTDTQYF
d_call: -; clone_size: -; v_call: TRBV5-5; j_call: TRBJ2-2; cdr3_nt: TGTGCCAGCACCCCCTCGTTGGACAGACCGAACACCGGGGAGCTGTTTTTT; cdr3_aa: CASTPSLDRPNTGELFF
d_call: TRBD2; clone_size: -; v_call: TRBV6-1; j_call: TRBJ2-3; cdr3_nt: TGTGCCAGCAGGGGGACTAGCGGGCCCACAGATACGCAGTATTTT; cdr3_aa: CASRGTSGPTDTQYF
d_call: TRBD1; clone_size: -; v_call: TRBV27; j_call: TRBJ2-7; cdr3_nt: TGTGCCAGCAGTTCTTACCCCGGGACAGGGTCGTACGAGCAGTACTTC; cdr3_aa: CASSSYPGTGSYEQYF
d_call: TRBD1; clone_size: -; v_call: TRBV5-1; j_call: TRBJ2-7; cdr3_nt: TGCGCCAGCACCGGTCCCGGGACAGGGACCGAGCAGTACTTC; cdr3_aa: CASTGPGTGTEQYF
d_call: -; clone_size: -; v_call: TRBV6-5; j_call: TRBJ1-4; cdr3_nt: TGTGCCAGCAGTTTCGAGACAGGACCAACTAATGAAAAACTGTTTTTT; cdr3_aa: CASSFETGPTNEKLFF
d_call: TRBD1; clone_size: -; v_call: TRBV7-9; j_call: TRBJ2-7; cdr3_nt: TGTGCCAGCAGCTTAGGCGGAACAGGGGGCACATCCTACGAGCAGTACTTC; cdr3_aa: CASSLGGTGGTSYEQYF
d_call: TRBD2; clone_size: -; v_call: TRBV7-3; j_call: TRBJ2-5; cdr3_nt: TGTGCCAGCAGCTGGGGACTAGCGGGCCCACAAGAGACCCAGTACTTC; cdr3_aa: CASSWGLAGPQETQYF
d_call: TRBD2; clone_size: -; v_call: TRBV2; j_call: TRBJ2-5; cdr3_nt: TGTGCCAGCAGTTCCAGCGGGGGGGCCGTCCGAGAGACCCAGTACTTC; cdr3_aa: CASSSSGGAVRETQYF
d_call: -; clone_size: -; v_call: TRBV21-1; j_call: TRBJ2-3; cdr3_nt: TGTGCCAGCAGCAGACGAACTAGCGGAGCCCGCACAGATACGCAGTATTTT; cdr3_aa: CASSRRTSGARTDTQYF
d_call: TRBD1; clone_size: -; v_call: TRBV27; j_call: TRBJ2-1; cdr3_nt: TGTGCCAGCAGTCCCCGGGACAGATACAATGAGCAGTTCTTC; cdr3_aa: CASSPRDRYNEQFF
d_call: -; clone_size: -; v_call: TRBV12-5; j_call: TRBJ2-3; cdr3_nt: TGTGCTAGCGGGCGGGACCCAAGCCCCGATACGCAGTATTTT; cdr3_aa: CASGRDPSPDTQYF
d_call: TRBD1; clone_size: -; v_call: TRBV7-8; j_call: TRBJ1-4; cdr3_nt: TGTGCCAGCAGCTTAGCAACAGGGGCTGATAATGAAAAACTGTTTTTT; cdr3_aa: CASSLATGADNEKLFF
d_call: -; clone_size: -; v_call: TRBV28; j_call: TRBJ2-7; cdr3_nt: TGTGCCAGCAGTTTTCTTGGGGCCTATTACGAGCAGTACTTC; cdr3_aa: CASSFLGAYYEQYF
d_call: -; clone_size: -; v_call: TRBV4-3; j_call: TRBJ1-2; cdr3_nt: TGCGCCAGCAGCCAAGATCTGTGGACAGTACCAAGCTATGGCTACACCTTC; cdr3_aa: CASSQDLWTVPSYGYTF
d_call: -; clone_size: -; v_call: TRBV2; j_call: TRBJ1-2; cdr3_nt: TGTGCCAGCAGTGACCGACAGGATTCTTACTATGGCTACACCTTC; cdr3_aa: CASSDRQDSYYGYTF